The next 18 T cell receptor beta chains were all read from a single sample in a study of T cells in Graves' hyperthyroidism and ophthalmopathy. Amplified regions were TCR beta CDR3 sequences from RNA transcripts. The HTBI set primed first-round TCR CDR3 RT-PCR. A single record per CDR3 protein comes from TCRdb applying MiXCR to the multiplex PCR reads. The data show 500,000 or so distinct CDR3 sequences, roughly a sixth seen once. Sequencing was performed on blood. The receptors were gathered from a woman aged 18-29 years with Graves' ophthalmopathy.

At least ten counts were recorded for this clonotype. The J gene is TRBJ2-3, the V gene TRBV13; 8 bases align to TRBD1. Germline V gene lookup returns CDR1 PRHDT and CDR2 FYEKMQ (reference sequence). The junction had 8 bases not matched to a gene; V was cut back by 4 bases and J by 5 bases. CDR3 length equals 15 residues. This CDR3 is CASSSRQGQGDTQYF. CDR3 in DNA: TGTGCCAGCAGCTCTAGACAGGGGCAAGGAGATACGCAGTATTTT.

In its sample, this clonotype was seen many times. The CDR3 region is CASSDFRYYGYTF. CDR3 in DNA: TGTGCCAGCAGTGACTTCCGATACTATGGCTACACCTTC. The chain employs TRBV2 and TRBJ1-2; D gene unclear. V lost 3 bases and J lost 3, with 8 bases in between. Germline loops: CDR1 SNHLY, CDR2 FYNNEI. This CDR3 region has 13 residues.

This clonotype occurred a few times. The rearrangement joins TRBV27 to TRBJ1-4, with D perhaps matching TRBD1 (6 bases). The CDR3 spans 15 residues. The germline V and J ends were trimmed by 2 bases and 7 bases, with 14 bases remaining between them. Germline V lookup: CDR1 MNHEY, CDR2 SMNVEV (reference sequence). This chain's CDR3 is CASSLATGFGEKLFF. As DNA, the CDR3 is TGTGCCAGCAGTTTAGCAACAGGGTTTGGTGAAAAACTGTTTTTT.

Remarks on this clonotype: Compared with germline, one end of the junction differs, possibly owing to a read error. This CDR3 is CSVLADSSYNEQLF. The DNA for the CDR3 is TGCAGCGTCCTAGCGGATAGCTCCTACAATGAGCAGCTCTTC. The V call is TRBV29-1, the J call TRBJ2-1; 7 bases match TRBD2. The CDR3 is 14 residues long. The germline gives CDR1 SQVTM, CDR2 ANQGSEA.

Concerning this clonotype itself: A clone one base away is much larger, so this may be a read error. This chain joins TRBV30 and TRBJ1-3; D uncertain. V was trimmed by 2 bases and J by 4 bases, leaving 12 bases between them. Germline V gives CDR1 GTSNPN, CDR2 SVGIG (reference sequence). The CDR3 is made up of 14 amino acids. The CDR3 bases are TGTGCCTGGAGTCCTGGACTCACGGGAAACACCATATATTTT. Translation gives CAWSPGLTGNTIYF.

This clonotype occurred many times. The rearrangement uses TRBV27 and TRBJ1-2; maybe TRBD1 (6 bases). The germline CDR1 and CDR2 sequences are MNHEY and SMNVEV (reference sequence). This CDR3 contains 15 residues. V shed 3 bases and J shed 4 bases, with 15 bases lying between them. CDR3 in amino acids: CASSLSGGAGYGYTF. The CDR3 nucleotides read TGTGCCAGCAGTTTGTCCGGGGGCGCGGGCTATGGCTACACCTTC.

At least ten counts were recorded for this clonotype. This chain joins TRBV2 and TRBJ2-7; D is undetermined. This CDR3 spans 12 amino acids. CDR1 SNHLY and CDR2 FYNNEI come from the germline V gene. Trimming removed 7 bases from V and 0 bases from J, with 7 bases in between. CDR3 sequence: CASTASSYEQYF. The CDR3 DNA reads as TGTGCCAGCACAGCGAGCTCCTACGAGCAGTACTTC.

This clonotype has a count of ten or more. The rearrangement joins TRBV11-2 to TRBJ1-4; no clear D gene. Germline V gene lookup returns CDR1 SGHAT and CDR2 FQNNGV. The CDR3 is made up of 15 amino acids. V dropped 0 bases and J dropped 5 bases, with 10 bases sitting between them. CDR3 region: CASSLDIRINEKLFF. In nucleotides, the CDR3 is TGTGCCAGCAGCTTAGATATACGGATAAATGAAAAACTGTTTTTT.

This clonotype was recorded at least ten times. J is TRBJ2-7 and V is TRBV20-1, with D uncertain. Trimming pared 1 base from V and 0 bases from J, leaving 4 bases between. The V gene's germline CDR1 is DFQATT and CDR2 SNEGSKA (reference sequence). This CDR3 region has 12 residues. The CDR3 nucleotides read TGCAGTGCTAGAGCTAACTCCTACGAGCAGTACTTC. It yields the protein CSARANSYEQYF.

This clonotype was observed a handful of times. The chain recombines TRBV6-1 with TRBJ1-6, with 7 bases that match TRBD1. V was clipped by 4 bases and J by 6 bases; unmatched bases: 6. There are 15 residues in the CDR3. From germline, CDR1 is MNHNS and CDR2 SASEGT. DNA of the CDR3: TGTGCCAGCAGTGCGACAGGGTCGGCTAATTCACCCCTCCACTTT. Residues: CASSATGSANSPLHF.

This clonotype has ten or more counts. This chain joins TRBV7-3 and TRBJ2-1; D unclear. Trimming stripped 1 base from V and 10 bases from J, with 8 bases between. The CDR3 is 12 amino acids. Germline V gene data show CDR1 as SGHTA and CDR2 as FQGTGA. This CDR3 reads CASSLMNTEQFF. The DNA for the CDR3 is TGTGCCAGCAGCTTAATGAACACCGAGCAGTTCTTC.

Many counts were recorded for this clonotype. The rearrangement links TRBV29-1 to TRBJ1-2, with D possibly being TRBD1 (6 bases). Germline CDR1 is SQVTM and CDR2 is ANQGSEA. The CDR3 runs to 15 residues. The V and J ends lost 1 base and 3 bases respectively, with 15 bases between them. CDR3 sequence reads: CSVEVWGAGYYGYTF. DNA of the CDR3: TGCAGCGTTGAAGTCTGGGGGGCAGGGTACTATGGCTACACCTTC. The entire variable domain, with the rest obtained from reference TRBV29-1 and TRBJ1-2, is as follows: SAVISQKPSRDICQRGTSLTIQCQVDSQVTMMFWYRQQPGQSLTLIATANQGSEATYESGFVIDKFPISRPNLTFSTLTVSNMSPEDSSIYLCSVEVWGAGYYGYTFGSGTRLTVV.

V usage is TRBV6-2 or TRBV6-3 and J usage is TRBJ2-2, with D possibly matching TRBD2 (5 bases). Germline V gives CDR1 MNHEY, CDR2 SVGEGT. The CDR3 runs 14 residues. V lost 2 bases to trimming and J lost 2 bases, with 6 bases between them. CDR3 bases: TGTGCCAGCAGTTACGACTATAACACCGGGGAGCTGTTTTTT. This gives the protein CASSYDYNTGELFF.

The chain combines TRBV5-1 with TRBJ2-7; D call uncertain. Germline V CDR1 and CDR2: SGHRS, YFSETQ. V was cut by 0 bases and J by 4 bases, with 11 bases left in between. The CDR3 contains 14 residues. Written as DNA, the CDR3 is TGCGCCAGCAGCTTGGAGGAGTCTAGGTACGAGCAGTACTTC. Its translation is CASSLEESRYEQYF.

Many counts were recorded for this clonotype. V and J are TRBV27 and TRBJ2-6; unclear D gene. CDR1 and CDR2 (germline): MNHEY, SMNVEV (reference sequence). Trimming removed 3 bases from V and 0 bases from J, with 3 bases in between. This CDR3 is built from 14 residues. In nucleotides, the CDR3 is TGTGCCAGCAGTTTTCTCTCTGGGGCCAACGTCCTGACTTTC. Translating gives CASSFLSGANVLTF. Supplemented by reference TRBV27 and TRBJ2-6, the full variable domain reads EAQVTQNPRYLITVTGKKLTVTCSQNMNHEYMSWYRQDPGLGLRQIYYSMNVEVTDKGDVPEGYKVSRKEKRNFPLILESPSPNQTSLYFCASSFLSGANVLTFGAGSRLTVL.

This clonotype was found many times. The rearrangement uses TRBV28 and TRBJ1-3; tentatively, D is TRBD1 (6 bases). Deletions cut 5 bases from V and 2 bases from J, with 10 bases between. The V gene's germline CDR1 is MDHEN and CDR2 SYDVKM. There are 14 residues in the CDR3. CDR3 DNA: TGTGCCAGCAGTCGCGGGGGCGCTGGAAACACCATATATTTT. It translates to CASSRGGAGNTIYF.

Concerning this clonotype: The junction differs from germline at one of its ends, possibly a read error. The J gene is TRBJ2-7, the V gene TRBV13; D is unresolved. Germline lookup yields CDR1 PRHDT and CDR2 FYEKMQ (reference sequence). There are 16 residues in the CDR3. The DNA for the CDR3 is TGTGCCAGCAGCGTAGGAGCCAGGTCCAGCTCCTACGAGCAGTACTTC. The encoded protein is CASSVGARSSSYEQYF.

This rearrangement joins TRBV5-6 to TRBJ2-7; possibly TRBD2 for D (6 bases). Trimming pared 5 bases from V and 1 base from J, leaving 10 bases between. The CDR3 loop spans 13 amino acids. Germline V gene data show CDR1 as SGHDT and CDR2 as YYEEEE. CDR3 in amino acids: CASSHSGSYEQYF. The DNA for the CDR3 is TGTGCCAGCAGTCATAGCGGTTCCTACGAGCAGTACTTC.